This T cell receptor (beta chain) is drawn from a study of blood T cell repertoires in COVID-19 (dated by TCRdb to about 2020). Study-level background: Samples from collaborators originated in the United States, Italy and Spain and spanned both the acute and convalescent phases of COVID-19. Where available, HLA class I and class II types were obtained from metadata supplied by the sample provider rather than from assay-based typing. Samples came from the ongoing ImmuneRACE study (first 160 participants) plus 1,254 subjects from 6 global collaborators. Nearly every sample came with metadata listing a de-identified subject ID, COVID-19 status, age in years and sex. Subjects who had been exposed to COVID-19, were actively infected with it, or had recovered from it provided the deeply sampled blood TCRbeta repertoires that made up the dataset. The prospective study material was composed of cDNA or gDNA derived from T cells, B-cell-depleted T cells, or PBMCs. The repertoires were released in a freely available public database meant as a resource for research on the immune response to SARS-CoV-2. The study at large found these results: The amount of clinical and demographic metadata varied by source and participant and was provided uncurated.

At one collaborating source in Seattle, patients were enrolled during active infection and were followed longitudinally through the course of disease. The collaborating institutions used their own protocols to collect whole blood in K2EDTA tubes. For TCRbeta analysis, collaborator samples were shipped as frozen whole blood, as isolated PBMCs, or as DNA extracted from either sample type. To note about this clone: What this receptor recognizes is not known. No qualities accompany the bases; no much larger clone lies one base away.

TCRbeta CDR3 regions were amplified from genomic DNA using the immunoSEQ Assay, a bias-controlled multiplex PCR. As for the original processing: The number of nucleated cells in each sample was estimated by amplification of reference gene primers within the assay. Sequence reads were collapsed and filtered to measure the absolute abundance of every unique TCRbeta CDR3 rearrangement. For each sample, productive Simpson clonality was calculated as the square root of Simpson's diversity index over productive rearrangements. TCRdb took this table from immuneACCESS and kept in-frame rearrangements with V and J called. Such tables lack part of the clones; where checked against another copy, unresolved V genes explain under half of the gap, and the rest is unexplained. V and J calls and clone size are as listed in that table; D and trimming were resolved from the DNA. The sample includes some 250,000 clones, with approximately 87% observed a single time. The ten largest make up roughly 12% of the sample.

The CDR3 goes from the cysteine to the phenylalanine over 16 residues. Only the CDR3 portion is preserved as DNA: 48 bases, with reading frame beginning at the first base. CDR1 and CDR2 are drawn from the germline V gene: SGHAT, FQNNGV. The V and J ends are trimmed by 4 bases and 6 bases, leaving 20 bases between them. Source material: peripheral blood. The receptor was derived from a woman younger than 45 with COVID-19, enrolled during active disease. The sequence joins TRBV11-2 to TRBJ2-3, and the D gene may be TRBD2, 6 bases matching. The CDR3 has the sequence CASSSHLGVRGDTQYF. The DNA sequence follows: TGTGCCAGCAGCTCTCATCTCGGGGTTCGGGGGGATACGCAGTATTTT.